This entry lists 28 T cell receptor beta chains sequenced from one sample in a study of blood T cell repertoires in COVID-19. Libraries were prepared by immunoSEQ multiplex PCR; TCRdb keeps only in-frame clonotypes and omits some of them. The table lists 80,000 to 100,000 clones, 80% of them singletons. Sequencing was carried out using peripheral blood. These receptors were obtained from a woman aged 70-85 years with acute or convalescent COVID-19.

The CDR3 nucleotides read TGTGCCAGCAGTGAAATTGGCGGGGTTACCTACAATGAGCAGTTCTTC. Its translation is CASSEIGGVTYNEQFF. The chain employs TRBV6-1 and TRBJ2-1; D is perhaps TRBD2 (6 bases). The germline CDR1 and CDR2 sequences are MNHNS and SASEGT. The CDR3 has 16 residues. V gave up 2 bases and J gave up 2 bases, with 13 bases separating them.

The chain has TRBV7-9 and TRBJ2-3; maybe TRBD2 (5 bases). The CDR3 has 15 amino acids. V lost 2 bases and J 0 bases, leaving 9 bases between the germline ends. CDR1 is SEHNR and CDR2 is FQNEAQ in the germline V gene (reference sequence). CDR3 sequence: CASSLTGGSTDTQYF. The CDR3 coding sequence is TGTGCCAGCAGCTTAACTGGCGGGAGCACAGATACGCAGTATTTT.

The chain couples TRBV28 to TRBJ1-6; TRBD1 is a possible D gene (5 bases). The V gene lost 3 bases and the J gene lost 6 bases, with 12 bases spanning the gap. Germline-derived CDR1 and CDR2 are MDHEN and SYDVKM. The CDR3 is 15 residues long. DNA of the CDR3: TGTGCCAGCAGTTTTGGGGGACTAGCTAATTCACCCCTCCACTTT. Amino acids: CASSFGGLANSPLHF.

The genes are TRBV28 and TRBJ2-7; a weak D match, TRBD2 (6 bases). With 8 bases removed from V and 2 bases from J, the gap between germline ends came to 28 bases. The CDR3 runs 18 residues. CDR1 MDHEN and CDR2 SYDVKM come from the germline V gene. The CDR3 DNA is TGTGCCAGCGGGGAAGAGGACCGGCTGGGGGGTTCAACCTACGAGCAGTACTTC. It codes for CASGEEDRLGGSTYEQYF.

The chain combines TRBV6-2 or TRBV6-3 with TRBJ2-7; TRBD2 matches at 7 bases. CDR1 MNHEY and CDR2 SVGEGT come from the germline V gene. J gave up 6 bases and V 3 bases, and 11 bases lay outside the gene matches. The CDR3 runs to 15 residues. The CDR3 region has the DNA TGTGCCAGCAGTTATGGGGGGGTCCTAACGGGCGAGCAGTACTTC. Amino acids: CASSYGGVLTGEQYF.

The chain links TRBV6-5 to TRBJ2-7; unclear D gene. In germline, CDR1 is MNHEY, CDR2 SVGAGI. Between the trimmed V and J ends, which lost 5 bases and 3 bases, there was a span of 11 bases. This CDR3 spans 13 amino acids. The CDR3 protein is CASSRQSHYEQYF. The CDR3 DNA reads TGTGCCAGCAGTAGACAATCCCACTACGAGCAGTACTTC.

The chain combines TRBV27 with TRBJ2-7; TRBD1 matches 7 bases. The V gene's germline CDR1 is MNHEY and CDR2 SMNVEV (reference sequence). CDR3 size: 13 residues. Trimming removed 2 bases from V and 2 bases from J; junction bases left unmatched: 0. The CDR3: CASSLQGAYEQYF. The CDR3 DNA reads TGTGCCAGCAGTTTACAGGGGGCCTACGAGCAGTACTTC.

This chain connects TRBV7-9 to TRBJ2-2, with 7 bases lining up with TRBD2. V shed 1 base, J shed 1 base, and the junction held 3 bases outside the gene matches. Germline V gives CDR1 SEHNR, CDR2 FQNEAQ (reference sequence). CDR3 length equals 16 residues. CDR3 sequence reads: CASSLGTRLNTGELFF. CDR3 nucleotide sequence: TGTGCCAGCAGCTTAGGGACTAGATTGAACACCGGGGAGCTGTTTTTT.

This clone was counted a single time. The CDR3 bases are TGTGCCAGCCTAGCCCCCTATTTT. This translates into CASLAPYF. The chain has TRBV27 and TRBJ2-3, with a tentative D call TRBD2 (5 bases). Germline loops: CDR1 MNHEY, CDR2 SMNVEV (reference sequence). V gave up 8 bases and J gave up 15 bases, with 9 bases separating them. The CDR3 has 8 amino acids.

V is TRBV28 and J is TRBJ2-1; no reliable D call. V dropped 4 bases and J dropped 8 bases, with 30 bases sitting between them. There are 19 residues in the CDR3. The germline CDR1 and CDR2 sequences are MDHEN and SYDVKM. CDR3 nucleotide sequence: TGTGCCAGCAGTTCAGCACAATCCCCAGGATCATCCAAACGGCATGAGCAGTTCTTC. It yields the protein CASSSAQSPGSSKRHEQFF.

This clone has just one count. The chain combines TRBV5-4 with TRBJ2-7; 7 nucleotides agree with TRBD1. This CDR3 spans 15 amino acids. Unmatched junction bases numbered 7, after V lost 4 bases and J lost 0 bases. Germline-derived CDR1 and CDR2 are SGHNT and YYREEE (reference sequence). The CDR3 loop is CASSTWGQSSYEQYF. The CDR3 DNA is TGTGCCAGCAGCACATGGGGACAGAGCTCCTACGAGCAGTACTTC.

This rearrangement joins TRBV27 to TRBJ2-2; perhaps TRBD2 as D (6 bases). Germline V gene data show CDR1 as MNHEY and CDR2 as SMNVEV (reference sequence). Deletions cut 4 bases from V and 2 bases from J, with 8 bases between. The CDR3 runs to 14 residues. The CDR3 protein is CASSWGLNTGELFF. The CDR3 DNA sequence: TGTGCCAGCAGTTGGGGACTCAACACCGGGGAGCTGTTTTTT.

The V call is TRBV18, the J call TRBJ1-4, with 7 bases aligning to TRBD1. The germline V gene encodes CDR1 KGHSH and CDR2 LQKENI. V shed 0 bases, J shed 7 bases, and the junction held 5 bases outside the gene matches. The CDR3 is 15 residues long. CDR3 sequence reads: CASSPPGTEFEKLFF. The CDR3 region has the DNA TGTGCCAGCTCACCACCCGGGACAGAGTTTGAAAAACTGTTTTTT.

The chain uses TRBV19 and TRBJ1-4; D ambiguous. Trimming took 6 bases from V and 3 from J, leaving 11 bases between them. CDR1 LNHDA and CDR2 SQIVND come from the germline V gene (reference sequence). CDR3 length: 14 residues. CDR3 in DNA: TGTGCCAGTAGAAATGCGGCGGCTAATGAAAAACTGTTTTTT. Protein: CASRNAAANEKLFF. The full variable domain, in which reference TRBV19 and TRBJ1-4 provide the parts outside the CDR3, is DGGITQSPKYLFRKEGQNVTLSCEQNLNHDAMYWYRQDPGQGLRLIYYSQIVNDFQKGDIAEGYSVSREKKESFPLTVTSAQKNPTAFYLCASRNAAANEKLFFGSGTQLSVL.

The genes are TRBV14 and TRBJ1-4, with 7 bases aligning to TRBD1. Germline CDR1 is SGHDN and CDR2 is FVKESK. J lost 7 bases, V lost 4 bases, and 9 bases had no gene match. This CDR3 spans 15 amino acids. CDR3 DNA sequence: TGTGCCAGCAGCCTATGGGGGACAGTGGGTGAAAAACTGTTTTTT. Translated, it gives CASSLWGTVGEKLFF. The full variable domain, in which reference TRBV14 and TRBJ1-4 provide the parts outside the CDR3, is EAGVTQFPSHSVIEKGQTVTLRCDPISGHDNLYWYRRVMGKEIKFLLHFVKESKQDESGMPNNRFLAERTGGTYSTLKVQPAELEDSGVYFCASSLWGTVGEKLFFGSGTQLSVL.

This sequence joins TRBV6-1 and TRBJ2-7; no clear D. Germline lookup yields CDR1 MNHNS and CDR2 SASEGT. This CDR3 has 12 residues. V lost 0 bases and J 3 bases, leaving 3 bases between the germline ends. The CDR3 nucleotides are TGTGCCAGCAGTGAAGCCCGCTACGAGCAGTACTTC. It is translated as CASSEARYEQYF.

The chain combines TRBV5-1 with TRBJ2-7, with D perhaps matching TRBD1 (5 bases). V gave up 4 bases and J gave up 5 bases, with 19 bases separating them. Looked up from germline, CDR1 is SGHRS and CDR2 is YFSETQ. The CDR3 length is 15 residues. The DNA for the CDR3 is TGCGCCAGCAGCGGGGCGGCGCCCGCTATCAACGAGCAGTACTTC. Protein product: CASSGAAPAINEQYF.

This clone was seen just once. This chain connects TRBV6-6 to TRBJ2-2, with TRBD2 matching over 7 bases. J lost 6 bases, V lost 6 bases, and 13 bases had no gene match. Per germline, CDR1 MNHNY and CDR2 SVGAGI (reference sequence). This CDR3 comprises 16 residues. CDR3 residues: CASSPTGAGVPGELFF. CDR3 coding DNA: TGTGCCAGCAGCCCCACAGGCGCGGGAGTTCCCGGGGAGCTGTTTTTT.

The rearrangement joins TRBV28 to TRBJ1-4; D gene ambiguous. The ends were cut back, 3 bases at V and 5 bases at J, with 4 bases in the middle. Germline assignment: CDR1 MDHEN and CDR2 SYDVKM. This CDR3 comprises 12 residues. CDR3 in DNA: TGTGCCAGCAGTTTGGGCAATGAAAAACTGTTTTTT. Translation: CASSLGNEKLFF. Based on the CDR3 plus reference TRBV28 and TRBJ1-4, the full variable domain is DVKVTQSSRYLVKRTGEKVFLECVQDMDHENMFWYRQDPGLGLRLIYFSYDVKMKEKGDIPEGYSVSREKKERFSLILESASTNQTSMYLCASSLGNEKLFFGSGTQLSVL.

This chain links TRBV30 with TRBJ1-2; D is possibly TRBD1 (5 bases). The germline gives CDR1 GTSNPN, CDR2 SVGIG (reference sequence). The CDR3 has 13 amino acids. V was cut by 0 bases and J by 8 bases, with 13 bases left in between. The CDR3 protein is CAWSVTQGGGYTF. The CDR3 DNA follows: TGTGCCTGGAGTGTAACGCAGGGCGGCGGCTACACCTTC. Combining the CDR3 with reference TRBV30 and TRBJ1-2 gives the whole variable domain SQTIHQWPATLVQPVGSPLSLECTVEGTSNPNLYWYRQAAGRGLQLLFYSVGIGQISSEVPQNLSASRPQDRQFILSSKKLLLSDSGFYLCAWSVTQGGGYTFGSGTRLTVV.

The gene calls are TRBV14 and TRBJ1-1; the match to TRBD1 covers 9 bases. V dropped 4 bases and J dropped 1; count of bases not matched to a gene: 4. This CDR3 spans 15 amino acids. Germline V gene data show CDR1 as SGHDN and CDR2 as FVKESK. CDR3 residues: CASSLTGGSNTEAFF. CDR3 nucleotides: TGTGCCAGCAGCCTTACAGGGGGCTCGAACACTGAAGCTTTCTTT.

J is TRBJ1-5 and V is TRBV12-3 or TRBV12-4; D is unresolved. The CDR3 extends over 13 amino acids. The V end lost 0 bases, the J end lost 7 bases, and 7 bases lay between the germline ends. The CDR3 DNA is TGTGCCAGCAGTTTAGCGCTACGGCAGCCCCAGCATTTT. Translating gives CASSLALRQPQHF.

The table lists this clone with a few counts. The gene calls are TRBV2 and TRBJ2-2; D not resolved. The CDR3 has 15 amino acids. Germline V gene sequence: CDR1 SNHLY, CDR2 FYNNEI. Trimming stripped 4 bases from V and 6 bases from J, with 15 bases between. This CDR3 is CASSGLRARAGELFF. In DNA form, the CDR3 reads TGTGCCAGCAGTGGACTTCGCGCCCGCGCCGGGGAGCTGTTTTTT.

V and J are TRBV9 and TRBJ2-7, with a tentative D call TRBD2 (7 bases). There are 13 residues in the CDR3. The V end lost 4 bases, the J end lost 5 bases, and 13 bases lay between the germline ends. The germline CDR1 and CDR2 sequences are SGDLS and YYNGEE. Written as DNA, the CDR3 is TGTGCCAGCAGCAGAGGGGGGGAGGACGAGCAGTACTTC. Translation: CASSRGGEDEQYF.

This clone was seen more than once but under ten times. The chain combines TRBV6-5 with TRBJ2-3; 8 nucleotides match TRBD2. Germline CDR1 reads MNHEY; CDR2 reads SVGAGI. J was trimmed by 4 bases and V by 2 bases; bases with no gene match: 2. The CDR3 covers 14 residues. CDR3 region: CASSYRGRPDTQYF. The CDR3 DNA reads TGTGCCAGCAGTTACCGCGGGAGGCCAGATACGCAGTATTTT.

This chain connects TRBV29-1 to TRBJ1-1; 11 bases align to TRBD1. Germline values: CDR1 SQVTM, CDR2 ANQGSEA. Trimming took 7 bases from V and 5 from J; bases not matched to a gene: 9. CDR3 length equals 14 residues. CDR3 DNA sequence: TGCAGCGGCCGGACAGGGGGCGCCGGAACTGAAGCTTTCTTT. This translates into CSGRTGGAGTEAFF. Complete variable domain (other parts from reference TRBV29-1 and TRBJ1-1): SAVISQKPSRDICQRGTSLTIQCQVDSQVTMMFWYRQQPGQSLTLIATANQGSEATYESGFVIDKFPISRPNLTFSTLTVSNMSPEDSSIYLCSGRTGGAGTEAFFGQGTRLTVV.

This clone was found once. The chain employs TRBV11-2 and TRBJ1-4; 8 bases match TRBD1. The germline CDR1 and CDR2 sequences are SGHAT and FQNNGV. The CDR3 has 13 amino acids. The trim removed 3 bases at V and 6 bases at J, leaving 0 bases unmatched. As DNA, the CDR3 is TGTGCCAGCAGCTTGGACAGGGATGAAAAACTGTTTTTT. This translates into CASSLDRDEKLFF. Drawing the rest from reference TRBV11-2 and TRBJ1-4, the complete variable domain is EAGVAQSPRYKIIEKRQSVAFWCNPISGHATLYWYQQILGQGPKLLIQFQNNGVVDDSQLPKDRFSAERLKGVDSTLKIQPAKLEDSAVYLCASSLDRDEKLFFGSGTQLSVL.

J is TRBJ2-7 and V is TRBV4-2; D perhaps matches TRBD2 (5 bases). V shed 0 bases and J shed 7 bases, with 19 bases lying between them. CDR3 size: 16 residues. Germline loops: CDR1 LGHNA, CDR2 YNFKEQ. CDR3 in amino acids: CASSQDLVLAKGEQYF. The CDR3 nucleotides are TGTGCCAGCAGCCAAGATCTCGTGCTAGCCAAGGGTGAGCAGTACTTC.